This T cell receptor beta chain was observed in a study of neoadjuvant anti-PD-1 for oral cavity cancer. Time point indicated: after neoadjuvant nivolumab, at surgical resection. Six replicates per PBMC sample, mostly from roughly 490 ng of genomic DNA. This table comes from immunoSEQ multiplex PCR, and its TCRdb copy is limited to in-frame clones, with some not included. The data hold 13,000 to 15,000 clones, with 70% to 75% observed a single time. This CDR3 region has 11 residues. Germline CDR1 and CDR2: DFQATT and SNEGSKA (reference sequence). Trimming removed 6 bases from V and 5 bases from J, with 10 bases in between.

The rearrangement uses TRBV20-1 and TRBJ2-5; D is possibly TRBD2 (6 bases). The source material was PBMCs, sampled after nivolumab (anti-PD-1) treatment. This clonotype originated in a person between 35 and 79 years old with oral cavity squamous cell carcinoma. The CDR3 DNA reads TGCAGTGCCCTCGGGGGTGAGACCCAGTACTTC. Its protein is CSALGGETQYF.